The sequence of this TCR beta chain was determined in a study of T cells after yellow fever vaccination. On the study more broadly: SMART-Seq v4 Ultra Low Input handled preparation of low-cell-number fractions.

V lost 1 base, J lost 4 bases, and 11 bases lay in between. Germline V lookup: CDR1 SNHLY, CDR2 FYNNEI. There are 14 residues in the CDR3. In making TCR cDNA, 5'RACE template switching added a universal primer site and UMIs to it. TCRdb reanalysed the 5' RACE reads using MiXCR and keeps one entry per CDR3 protein. The data show hundreds of thousands of distinct CDR3 sequences, approximately 10% seen once. Study findings and constraints: CD4 and CD8 compartments shared a small share of clonotypes. Repertoires sorted by FACS could include abundant clonotypes that are contaminants from the bulk population.

This clonotype was counted a few times. Its antigen is currently unknown. Sequences were derived from CD4+ T cells sorted from PBMCs, sampled 5 days after the yellow fever booster vaccination. The clonotype comes from a man in his late teens or twenties who received the YFV17D yellow fever vaccine. The gene calls are TRBV2 and TRBJ2-7; D remains ambiguous. In nucleotides, the CDR3 is TGTGCCAGCAGTGAAGGACACGACATGTACGAGCAGTACTTC. This gives the protein CASSEGHDMYEQYF.